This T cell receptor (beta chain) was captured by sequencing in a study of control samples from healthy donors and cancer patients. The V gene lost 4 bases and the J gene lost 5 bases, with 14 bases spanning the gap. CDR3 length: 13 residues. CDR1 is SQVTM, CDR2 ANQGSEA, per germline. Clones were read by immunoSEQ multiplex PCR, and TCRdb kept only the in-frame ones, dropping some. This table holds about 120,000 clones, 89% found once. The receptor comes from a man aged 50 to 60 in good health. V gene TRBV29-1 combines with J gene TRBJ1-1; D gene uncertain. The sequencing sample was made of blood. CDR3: CSVADPYGTEAFF. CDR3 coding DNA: TGCAGCGTTGCTGACCCCTACGGGACTGAAGCTTTCTTT.